This T cell receptor beta chain stems from a study of T cell repertoires in cytomegalovirus infection. Study conclusions and caveats: Within the response measured ex vivo, HLA-C-restricted CMV-specific TCR beta clonotypes were dominant.

From the reads, TCRdb called clonotypes with MiXCR, one entry per CDR3 protein. The sample contains nearly 450,000 distinct CDR3 sequences, approximately 30% of which appear only once. On this clonotype itself: Its antigen is currently unknown.

This CDR3 comprises 15 residues. V lost 4 bases, J lost 2 bases, and 9 bases stayed unmatched. Germline values: CDR1 SGHRS, CDR2 YFSETQ. The TCR comes from a human donor in good health (CMV status not recorded). Some clones in this sample may be carry-over from other donors' samples. The gene calls are TRBV5-1 and TRBJ2-7, with 7 bases that match TRBD1. What was sequenced was PBMCs. The CDR3, as DNA: TGCGCCAGCAGCATAACGCAGGGGGAACCCTACGAGCAGTACTTC. Encoded protein: CASSITQGEPYEQYF.